Reported below is one T cell receptor beta chain. Antigen unknown. Profiled with immunoSEQ multiplex PCR; TCRdb holds only in-frame clones, not every one. Of some 76,000 clones in the sample, approximately 93% were seen once. The data were taken from a study of cytomegalovirus exposure and HLA in healthy donors. Study-level findings and limits: As was reported, the classifier diagnosed cytomegalovirus status with high specificity and sensitivity.

The length of the CDR3 is 14 residues. Germline V gene data show CDR1 as SNHLY and CDR2 as FYNNEI. V was clipped by 1 base and J by 8 bases, with 11 bases between them. The genes are TRBV2 and TRBJ1-4; D possibly corresponds to TRBD1 (5 bases). The sequenced sample was PBMCs. The clonotype comes from a woman under 30 in good health and CMV-seronegative. Written as DNA, the CDR3 is TGTGCCAGCAGTGAAGAGGGGATAGGGGAAAAACTGTTTTTT. It encodes CASSEEGIGEKLFF.